The source of this T cell receptor beta chain is a study of technical replicates of blood from a few donors. Germline CDR1 SEHNR, CDR2 FQNEAQ (reference sequence). V lost 5 bases, J lost 13 bases, and 17 bases lay in between. The CDR3 has 12 residues. TCRdb's copy holds only in-frame clones and misses some; the assay was immunoSEQ multiplex PCR. Of approximately 79,000 clones listed, 95% to 98% are singletons. The sequence came from a human donor in good health. This chain joins TRBV7-9 and TRBJ1-2, with D possibly matching TRBD1 (5 bases). Sequencing was carried out using T cells isolated from PBMCs. For the CDR3, the DNA is TGTGCCAGCAGCAACGTAGACAGACTTGGCACCTTC. The encoded protein is CASSNVDRLGTF.